What follows describes a single TCR beta chain. The record originates from a study of blood T cell repertoires in COVID-19. Study-wide background: COVID-19 samples collected from the United States, Italy and Spain covered acute and convalescent phases. In each case, the material was cDNA or gDNA derived from T cells, B-cell-depleted T cells, or PBMCs.

Germline-derived CDR1 and CDR2 are SGHDT and YYEEEE. Deletions cut 1 base from V and 3 bases from J, with 11 bases between. There are 15 residues in the CDR3. Authors' methods: Cell counts per sample came from amplifying reference gene primers. The protocol was immunoSEQ multiplex PCR, while the TCRdb copy is restricted to in-frame clones and leaves out a portion. That table is the source of V, J and clone size, and D and trimming were worked out from the DNA. This sample has a few hundred thousand clones, with about 85% found just once. The chain uses TRBV5-6 and TRBJ1-3, with D uncertain. Sequencing was carried out using peripheral blood. This clonotype originated in a woman aged 18-29 years with acute or convalescent COVID-19. CDR3 residues: CASSLFRTLGNTIYF. The CDR3 DNA reads TGTGCCAGCAGCTTGTTCAGGACTCTTGGAAACACCATATATTTT.